This TCR beta chain was profiled in a study of metastatic and nonmetastatic thyroid tumors. Study outcomes and limitations: Significantly greater TCR beta diversity was reportedly found in malignant thyroid tumors than in benign nodules (in blood and tumor).

This clone was seen at least ten times. Its antigen is unidentified. No patient had received any treatment before thyroid surgery. TCRdb reanalyzed the PCR reads via MiXCR. Of nearly 15,000 clones in the sample, roughly a fifth were seen once. The sequencing input was blood. The clonotype was recovered from a female donor with papillary thyroid cancer or a benign thyroid nodule (not recorded which). Some clones in this sample may be carry-over from other donors' samples.

CDR3 in amino acids: CASIGETEAFF. The CDR3 DNA sequence: TGTGCCAGCATCGGGGAAACTGAAGCTTTCTTT. The chain links TRBV5-6 to TRBJ1-1; D not certain. V was cut by 6 bases and J by 5 bases, with 8 bases left in between. This CDR3 region has 11 residues. CDR1 SGHDT and CDR2 YYEEEE come from the germline V gene.